The clone carrying this TCR beta chain was detected only a few times. Its antigen is currently unknown. This entry is derived from a study of neurological immune-mediated disorders. Study-level results: Because no CDR3 amino acid sequences were shared across subjects by expanded clones, private repertoires were suggested in all groups. Multiple sclerosis patients had less TCR clonal expansion than even healthy controls, unlike HTLV-1-associated myelopathy.

Germline CDR1 is SGHRS and CDR2 is YFSETQ. There are 16 residues in the CDR3. The ends lost 0 bases at V and 6 bases at J; junction bases unmatched: 6. With 10-nucleotide random UMIs included, cDNA was synthesized by 5'RACE. Every sequencing run returned over 200 million TCR-beta sequences, which were derived from 15-18 subjects. TCRdb used MiXCR to reprocess the 5' RACE reads, holding one entry per CDR3 protein. Among about 10,000 distinct CDR3 sequences listed, around 21% were seen once. Sequenced: CD8+ T cells from blood. The V call is TRBV5-1, the J call TRBJ2-1; TRBD2 matches at 10 bases. This clonotype originated in a woman aged 55-70 years with HTLV-1-associated myelopathy (HAM/TSP). CDR3 amino acids: CASSLVSGGAANEQFF. CDR3 DNA: TGCGCCAGCAGCTTGGTAAGCGGGGGGGCGGCCAATGAGCAGTTCTTC. The whole variable domain, remainder taken from reference TRBV5-1 and TRBJ2-1, is KAGVTQTPRYLIKTRGQQVTLSCSPISGHRSVSWYQQTPGQGLQFLFEYFSETQRNKGNFPGRFSGRQFSNSRSEMNVSTLELGDSALYLCASSLVSGGAANEQFFGPGTRLTVL.